The T cell receptor beta chain described here comes from a study of cytomegalovirus exposure and HLA in healthy donors. At the level of the study: Ancestry clustering placed about 80% of more than 350 genotyped donors in the Caucasian-associated cluster.

The study ran its PCR with 60 Vbeta and 13 Jbeta primers. Measured with immunoSEQ multiplex PCR; TCRdb has only the in-frame clones, and not every one. The sample records 160,000 or so clones, around 83% being singletons. Healthy bone marrow donors made up the donors. This clone was counted only a few times. V shed 1 base, J shed 6 bases, and the junction held 6 bases outside the gene matches. There are 14 residues in the CDR3. The germline gives CDR1 SEHNR, CDR2 FQNEAQ (reference sequence). The sequencing input was PBMCs. This chain uses TRBV7-9 with TRBJ2-7; TRBD2 matches at 7 bases. The source is a man between 45 and 60 years old in good health and CMV-seropositive. The CDR3 nucleotides are TGTGCCAGCAGCTTAGGTGCGGGAGCGGGCGAGCAGTACTTC. Amino acids: CASSLGAGAGEQYF.